This T cell receptor (beta chain) was sequenced for a study of CD4 T cells in relation to SARS-CoV-2 and coronaviruses. About the study: The negative reference was HIV-1 Nef peptide pool or peptide-free culture. Whole-study results and caveats: The cross-reactivity analysis covered only spike protein, not other viral proteins. Compared with monoreactive clones, crossreactive clones showed significantly weaker SARS-CoV-2 expansion.

To note about this clone: Its antigen is unknown.

Generated by immunoSEQ multiplex PCR, the TCRdb table keeps only in-frame clones and is missing some. This table has more than 20,000 clones, roughly 80% appearing once. The germline V gene has CDR1 SGDLS and CDR2 YYNGEE. V lost 0 bases, J lost 8 bases, and 3 bases stayed unmatched. The CDR3 sequence is 13 residues long. The unexposed donors gave CD4+ T cells in about 2010-2019, prior to COVID-19. The cells were cultured for less than twelve days before CD4+ T cells were isolated. Half the medium was replaced with IL-2 medium on days 3 and 7. The V gene is TRBV9, the J gene TRBJ1-2; 8 bases line up with TRBD1. The source of this sequence is a human donor in good health. The material sequenced was CD4+ T cells from PBMCs, cultured in vitro. The CDR3 DNA reads TGTGCCAGCAGCGTAGTTTCAGGGGGCGGCTACACCTTC. Translation gives CASSVVSGGGYTF.